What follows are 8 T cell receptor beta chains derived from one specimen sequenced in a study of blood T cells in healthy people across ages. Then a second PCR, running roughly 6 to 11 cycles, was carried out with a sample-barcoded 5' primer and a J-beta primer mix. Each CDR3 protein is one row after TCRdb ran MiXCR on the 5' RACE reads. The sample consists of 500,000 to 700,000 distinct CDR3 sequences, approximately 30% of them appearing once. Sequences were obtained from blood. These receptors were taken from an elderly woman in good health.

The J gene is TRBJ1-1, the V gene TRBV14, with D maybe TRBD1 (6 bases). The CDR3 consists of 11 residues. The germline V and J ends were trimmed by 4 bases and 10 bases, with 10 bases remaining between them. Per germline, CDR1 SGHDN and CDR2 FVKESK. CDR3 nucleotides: TGTGCCAGCAGCCTACAGGGTGGAGCTTTCTTT. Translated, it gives CASSLQGGAFF.

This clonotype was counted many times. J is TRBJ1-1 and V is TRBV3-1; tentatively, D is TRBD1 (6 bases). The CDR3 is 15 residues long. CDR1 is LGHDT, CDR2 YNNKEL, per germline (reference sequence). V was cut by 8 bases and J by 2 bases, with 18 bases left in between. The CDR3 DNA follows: TGTGCCAGCCGGCCCTCGGACAGATTAAACACTGAAGCTTTCTTT. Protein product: CASRPSDRLNTEAFF.

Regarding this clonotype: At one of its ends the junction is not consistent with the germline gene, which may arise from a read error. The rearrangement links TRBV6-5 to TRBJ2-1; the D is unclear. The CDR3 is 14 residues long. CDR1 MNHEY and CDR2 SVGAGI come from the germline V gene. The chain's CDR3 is CASRAMSSYNERFF. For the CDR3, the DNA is TGTGCCAGCAGGGCTATGAGCTCCTACAATGAGCGGTTCTTC.

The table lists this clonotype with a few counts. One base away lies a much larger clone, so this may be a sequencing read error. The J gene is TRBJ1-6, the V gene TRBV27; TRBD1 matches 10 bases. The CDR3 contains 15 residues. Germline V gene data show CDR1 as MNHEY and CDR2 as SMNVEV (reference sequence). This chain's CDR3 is CTSSQRQGAHSPLHF. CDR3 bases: TGTACCAGCAGTCAAAGACAGGGGGCCCATTCACCCCTCCACTTT.

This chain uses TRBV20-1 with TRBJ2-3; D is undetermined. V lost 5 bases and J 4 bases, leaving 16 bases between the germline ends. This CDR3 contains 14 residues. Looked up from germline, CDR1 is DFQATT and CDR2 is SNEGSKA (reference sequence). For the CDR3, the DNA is TGCAGTGCTGAAAGGGCCCCACCGGCAGATACGCAGTATTTT. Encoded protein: CSAERAPPADTQYF.

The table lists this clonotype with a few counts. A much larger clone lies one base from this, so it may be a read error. In nucleotides, the CDR3 is TGCGCCAGCAGCCACCGGGACCAAGGTTTGTACAATGAGCAGTACTTC. The encoded protein is CASSHRDQGLYNEQYF. This chain uses TRBV5-1 with TRBJ2-7, with D perhaps assigned TRBD1 or TRBD2 (5 bases each). V gave up 4 bases and J gave up 7 bases, with 24 bases separating them. The CDR3 has 16 amino acids. Germline CDR1 SGHRS, CDR2 YFSETQ.

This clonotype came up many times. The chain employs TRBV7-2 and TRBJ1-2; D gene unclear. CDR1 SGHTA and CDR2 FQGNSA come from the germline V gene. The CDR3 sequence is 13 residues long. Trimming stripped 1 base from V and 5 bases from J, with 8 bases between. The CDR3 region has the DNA TGTGCCAGCAGCTTAGAGTTGCAGTATGGCTACACCTTC. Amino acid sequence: CASSLELQYGYTF.

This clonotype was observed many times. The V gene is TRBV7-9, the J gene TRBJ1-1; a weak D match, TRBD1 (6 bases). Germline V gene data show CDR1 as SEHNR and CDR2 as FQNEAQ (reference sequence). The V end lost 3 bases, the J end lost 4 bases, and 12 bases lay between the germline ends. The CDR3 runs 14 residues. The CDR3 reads CASSFEGGGTEAFF. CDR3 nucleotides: TGTGCCAGCAGCTTCGAGGGAGGGGGCACTGAAGCTTTCTTT.